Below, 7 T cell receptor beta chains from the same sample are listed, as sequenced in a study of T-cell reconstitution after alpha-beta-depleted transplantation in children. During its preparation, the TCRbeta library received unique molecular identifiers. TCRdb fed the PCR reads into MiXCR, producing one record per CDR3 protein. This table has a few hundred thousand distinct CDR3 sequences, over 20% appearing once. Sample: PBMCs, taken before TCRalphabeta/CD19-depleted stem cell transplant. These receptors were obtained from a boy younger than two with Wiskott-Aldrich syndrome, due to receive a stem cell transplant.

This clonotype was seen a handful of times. As DNA, the CDR3 is TGTGCCGGGGGACAGGGCTCAGCACTTTCTAGCACAGATACGCAGTATTTT. It encodes CAGGQGSALSSTDTQYF. The chain links TRBV7-9 to TRBJ2-3; 9 bases match TRBD1. The germline V gene has CDR1 SEHNR and CDR2 FQNEAQ (reference sequence). This CDR3 comprises 17 residues. With V trimmed by 11 bases and J by 0 bases, 15 bases remained unmatched.

In DNA, the CDR3 is TGTGCCAGCGCGGGGCTAGCGGGTAACAATGAGCAGTTCTTC. This gives the protein CASAGLAGNNEQFF. The chain joins TRBV13 to TRBJ2-1, with 8 bases that match TRBD2. The CDR3 consists of 14 residues. Losses at the gene ends were 8 bases for V and 5 bases for J; bases not matched to a gene: 8. Germline CDR1 PRHDT, CDR2 FYEKMQ (reference sequence).

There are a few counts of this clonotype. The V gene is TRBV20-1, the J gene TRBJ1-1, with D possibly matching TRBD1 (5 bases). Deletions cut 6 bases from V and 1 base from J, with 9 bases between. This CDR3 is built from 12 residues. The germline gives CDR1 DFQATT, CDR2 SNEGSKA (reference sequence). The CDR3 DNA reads TGCAGTGCGGGGGATCCGAACACTGAAGCTTTCTTT. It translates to CSAGDPNTEAFF.

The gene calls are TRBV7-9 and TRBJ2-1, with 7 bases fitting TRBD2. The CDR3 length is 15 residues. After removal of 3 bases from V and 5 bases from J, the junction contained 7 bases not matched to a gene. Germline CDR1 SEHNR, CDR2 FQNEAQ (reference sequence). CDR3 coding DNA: TGTGCCAGCAGCTTTCCCGCGGGAGTGCACAATGAGCAGTTCTTC. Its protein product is CASSFPAGVHNEQFF.

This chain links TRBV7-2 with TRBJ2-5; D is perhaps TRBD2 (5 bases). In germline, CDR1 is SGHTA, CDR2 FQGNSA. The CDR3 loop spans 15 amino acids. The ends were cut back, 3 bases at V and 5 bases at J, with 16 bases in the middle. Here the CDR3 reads CASSFRADSWETQYF. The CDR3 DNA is TGTGCCAGCAGCTTTCGAGCGGACTCCTGGGAGACCCAGTACTTC.

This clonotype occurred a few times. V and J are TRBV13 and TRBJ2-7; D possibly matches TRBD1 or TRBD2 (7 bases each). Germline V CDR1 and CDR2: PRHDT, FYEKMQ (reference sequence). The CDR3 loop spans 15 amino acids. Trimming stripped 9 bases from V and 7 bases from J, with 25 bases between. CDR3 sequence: CASRKGRGRSKEQYF. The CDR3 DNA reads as TGTGCCAGTCGAAAAGGGAGGGGGCGGTCTAAAGAGCAGTACTTC.

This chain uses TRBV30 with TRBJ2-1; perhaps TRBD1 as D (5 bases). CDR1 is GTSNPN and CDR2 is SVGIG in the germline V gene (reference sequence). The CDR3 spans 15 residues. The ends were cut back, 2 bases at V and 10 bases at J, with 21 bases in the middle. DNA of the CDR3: TGTGCCTGGAGTTGGGGCAGGATTGGGCAATGGGAGCAGTTCTTC. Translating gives CAWSWGRIGQWEQFF.